What follows are 21 T cell receptor beta chains derived from one specimen sequenced in a study of cytomegalovirus exposure and HLA in healthy donors. Primers: 60 Vbeta forward and 13 Jbeta reverse. Sequenced by immunoSEQ multiplex PCR; TCRdb stores in-frame clones only, minus some. The data contain approximately 89,000 clones, around 76% of them seen just once; the ten biggest clones take up around a tenth. Sequenced input: PBMCs. The receptors come from a man aged 30 to 39 in good health and CMV-seropositive.

The chain uses TRBV7-2 and TRBJ2-5, with TRBD2 matching over 10 bases. V lost 1 base and J lost 5; bases outside the gene matches: 4. This CDR3 contains 15 residues. The V gene's germline CDR1 is SGHTA and CDR2 FQGNSA. The CDR3 DNA sequence: TGTGCCAGCAGCTTAGTAGCGGGGGGCGAGGAGACCCAGTACTTC. Translation gives CASSLVAGGEETQYF.

The genes are TRBV27 and TRBJ1-6; 7 bases match TRBD1. Germline CDR1 MNHEY, CDR2 SMNVEV (reference sequence). The CDR3 is 15 amino acids. The trim removed 3 bases at V and 6 bases at J, leaving 5 bases unmatched. The CDR3 coding sequence is TGTGCCAGCAGTTTTAGGGGGCGCGGTAATTCACCCCTCCACTTT. Its protein is CASSFRGRGNSPLHF.

This rearrangement joins TRBV11-1 to TRBJ2-7; the D gene is possibly TRBD1 (6 bases). Trimming left V 5 bases short and J 4 bases short, with 18 bases between. The germline V gene encodes CDR1 SGHAT and CDR2 FQDESV (reference sequence). The CDR3 length is 15 residues. The CDR3 protein is CASSQNPGTKYEQYF. As DNA, the CDR3 is TGTGCCAGCAGCCAGAACCCCGGGACAAAATACGAGCAGTACTTC.

In this sample, this clone turned up once. This chain links TRBV7-8 with TRBJ2-7; a possible D gene is TRBD1 (6 bases). This CDR3 comprises 14 residues. CDR1 is SGHVS, CDR2 FQNEAQ, per germline. Deletions cut 4 bases from V and 3 bases from J, with 13 bases between. The CDR3 region is CASSSIVQGYEQYF. Written as DNA, the CDR3 is TGTGCCAGCAGCTCTATCGTACAGGGCTACGAGCAGTACTTC.

This chain joins TRBV14 and TRBJ2-2, with a weak D call TRBD2 (6 bases). There are 19 residues in the CDR3. V lost 4 bases, J lost 2 bases, and 23 bases lay in between. Germline assignment: CDR1 SGHDN and CDR2 FVKESK. The CDR3 here is CASSLFGPHGGGNTGELFF. As DNA, the CDR3 is TGTGCCAGCAGCCTGTTTGGACCTCACGGGGGAGGTAACACCGGGGAGCTGTTTTTT.

This clone was seen only once. The chain recombines TRBV18 with TRBJ1-5, with TRBD1 as a possible D gene (5 bases). The CDR3 is made up of 14 amino acids. Trimming shortened V by 3 bases and J by 4 bases, and 10 bases separated the two germline ends. Germline loops: CDR1 KGHSH, CDR2 LQKENI. CDR3 sequence (DNA): TGTGCCAGCTCACCTGGGGGAGGTAATCAGCCCCAGCATTTT. The encoded protein is CASSPGGGNQPQHF.

The V call is TRBV7-9, the J call TRBJ1-2, with a tentative D call TRBD1 (5 bases). V was clipped by 2 bases and J by 2 bases, with 15 bases between them. This CDR3 is built from 16 residues. Germline lookup yields CDR1 SEHNR and CDR2 FQNEAQ (reference sequence). CDR3 region: CASSLFGSTANYGYTF. CDR3 sequence (DNA): TGTGCCAGCAGCTTATTCGGCTCGACAGCAAACTATGGCTACACCTTC.

V is TRBV4-2 and J is TRBJ2-7, with 8 bases lining up with TRBD1. Germline V lookup: CDR1 LGHNA, CDR2 YNFKEQ. V shed 0 bases and J 1 base; nucleotides not matched to a gene: 2. The CDR3 spans 15 residues. CDR3 sequence (DNA): TGTGCCAGCAGCCAAGATCGGGACAGGTCCTACGAGCAGTACTTC. As protein: CASSQDRDRSYEQYF.

The chain joins TRBV11-1 to TRBJ2-7; tentative D call: TRBD1 (5 bases). Germline assignment: CDR1 SGHAT and CDR2 FQDESV (reference sequence). The CDR3 is 15 amino acids. Trimming removed 1 base at V and 3 bases at J, with 13 bases between. The DNA for the CDR3 is TGTGCCAGCAGCTTAGACAGGAGCTTCATCTACGAGCAGTACTTC. Protein: CASSLDRSFIYEQYF. The variable domain in full, with the rest retrieved from reference TRBV11-1 and TRBJ2-7, is EAEVAQSPRYKITEKSQAVAFWCDPISGHATLYWYRQILGQGPELLVQFQDESVVDDSQLPKDRFSAERLKGVDSTLKIQPAELGDSAMYLCASSLDRSFIYEQYFGPGTRLTVT.

The chain recombines TRBV5-1 with TRBJ1-6, with 8 bases matching TRBD1. The CDR3 runs 17 residues. V lost 5 bases and J lost 4; bases outside the gene matches: 11. The germline CDR1 and CDR2 sequences are SGHRS and YFSETQ. CDR3 protein: CASREGQVLGYNSPLHF. The CDR3 DNA reads as TGCGCCAGCAGAGAGGGACAGGTTCTAGGGTATAATTCACCCCTCCACTTT.

Only a few counts were recorded for this clone. The CDR3 is CSVFSKEKAAYEQYF. In nucleotides, the CDR3 is TGCAGCGTTTTTTCCAAGGAGAAGGCGGCATACGAGCAGTACTTC. This chain connects TRBV29-1 to TRBJ2-7; no firm D call. The germline V gene encodes CDR1 SQVTM and CDR2 ANQGSEA. Trimming took off 5 bases at V and 4 bases at J, with 21 bases between the two ends. This CDR3 is built from 15 residues.

The chain recombines TRBV9 with TRBJ2-3; D call uncertain. The CDR3 is 13 amino acids. Germline CDR1 and CDR2: SGDLS and YYNGEE. V shed 0 bases and J shed 6 bases, with 8 bases lying between them. In nucleotides, the CDR3 is TGTGCCAGCAGCGTAGCGGTCCCCGATACGCAGTATTTT. Translation: CASSVAVPDTQYF.

This chain uses TRBV29-1 with TRBJ1-1; TRBD1 agrees at 12 bases. Germline loops: CDR1 SQVTM, CDR2 ANQGSEA. V trimming: 6 bases; J trimming: 7 bases; junction bases outside the gene matches: 9. The CDR3 loop spans 14 amino acids. This chain's CDR3 is CSVGDRGLNIEAFF. CDR3 sequence (DNA): TGCAGCGTGGGGGACAGGGGGCTCAATATTGAAGCTTTCTTT.

The chain is built from TRBV4-1 and TRBJ2-7, with TRBD2 identical over 7 bases. The trim removed 1 base at V and 2 bases at J, leaving 11 bases unmatched. This CDR3 has 17 amino acids. Germline V gene sequence: CDR1 MGHRA, CDR2 YSYEKL. The CDR3 loop reads CASSQVPSGRATYEQYF. The CDR3 DNA follows: TGCGCCAGCAGCCAAGTCCCCTCTGGGAGGGCTACCTACGAGCAGTACTTC.

On this clone: Compared with germline, one end of the junction differs, possibly owing to a read error. The chain is built from TRBV7-9 and TRBJ2-7, with 7 bases lining up with TRBD1. This CDR3 contains 16 residues. Germline CDR1 SEHNR, CDR2 FQNEAQ (reference sequence). Here the CDR3 reads CSSSSFTGQSIYEQYF. The CDR3 DNA sequence: TGTTCCAGCAGCTCATTCACGGGACAGAGCATCTACGAGCAGTACTTC.

The chain has TRBV15 and TRBJ1-5, with 11 bases identical to TRBD1. The CDR3 is 15 amino acids. The V segment lost 5 bases and the J segment 4 bases; nucleotides outside the gene matches: 4. Germline CDR1 is LNHNV and CDR2 is YYDKDF (reference sequence). For the CDR3, the DNA is TGTGCCACCAGCGGCGGGACAGGGGGGAATCAGCCCCAGCATTTT. Amino acids: CATSGGTGGNQPQHF.

The chain employs TRBV5-1 and TRBJ2-7, with D maybe TRBD1 (5 bases). This CDR3 region has 14 residues. The V gene's germline CDR1 is SGHRS and CDR2 YFSETQ. V was cut by 0 bases and J by 2 bases, with 9 bases left in between. For the CDR3, the DNA is TGCGCCAGCAGCTTGGAACAGGAAACCTACGAGCAGTACTTC. Translating gives CASSLEQETYEQYF.

The rearrangement uses TRBV7-2 and TRBJ2-1; D uncertain. Germline V lookup: CDR1 SGHTA, CDR2 FQGNSA. There are 17 residues in the CDR3. V lost 3 bases and J 7 bases, leaving 22 bases between the germline ends. CDR3 sequence: CASSFVGGGRLGNEQFF. Written as DNA, the CDR3 is TGTGCCAGCAGCTTTGTCGGCGGCGGCCGCCTCGGGAATGAGCAGTTCTTC.

The chain employs TRBV7-3 and TRBJ1-2; possibly TRBD1 for D (5 bases). CDR1 is SGHTA and CDR2 is FQGTGA in the germline V gene. V shed 1 base and J shed 5 bases, with 14 bases lying between them. This CDR3 region has 15 residues. This chain's CDR3 is CASSLRADRGYGYTF. The CDR3 DNA reads as TGTGCCAGCAGCTTAAGGGCAGACCGGGGGTATGGCTACACCTTC.

The J gene is TRBJ2-5, the V gene TRBV25-1; possibly TRBD2 for D (5 bases). Germline loops: CDR1 MGHDK, CDR2 SYGVNS. CDR3 length equals 17 residues. Trimming cost V 1 base and J 1 base, with 16 bases left between them. CDR3 sequence: CASSESPFDYLQETQYF. CDR3 nucleotides: TGTGCCAGCAGTGAATCCCCCTTCGACTACCTCCAAGAGACCCAGTACTTC.

There are a few counts of this clone. The V gene is TRBV6-4, the J gene TRBJ1-6, with TRBD1 matching 12 bases. Germline V gene data show CDR1 as MRHNA and CDR2 as SNTAGT. The CDR3 sequence is 14 residues long. V was pared by 2 bases and J by 10 bases, with 0 bases of the junction left unmatched. DNA for the CDR3: TGTGCCAGCAGTGACGGGACAGGGGGCTCACCCCTCCACTTT. The encoded protein is CASSDGTGGSPLHF.